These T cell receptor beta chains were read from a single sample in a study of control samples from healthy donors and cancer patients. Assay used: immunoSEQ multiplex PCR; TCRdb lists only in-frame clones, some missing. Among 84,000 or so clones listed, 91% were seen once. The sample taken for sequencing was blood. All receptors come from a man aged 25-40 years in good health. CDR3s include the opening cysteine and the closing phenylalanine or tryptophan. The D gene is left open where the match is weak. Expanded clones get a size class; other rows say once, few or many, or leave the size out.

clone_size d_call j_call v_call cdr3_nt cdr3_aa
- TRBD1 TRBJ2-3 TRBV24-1 TGTGCCACCAGTGATTTGAGGACAGGTCGGGGAGGCACAGATACGCAGTATTTT CATSDLRTGRGGTDTQYF
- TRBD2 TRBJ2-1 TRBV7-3 TGTGCCAGCAGCTTAGCGGGAGACGTTATGGATGAGCAGTTCTTC CASSLAGDVMDEQFF
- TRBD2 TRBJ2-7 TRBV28 TGTGCCAGCAGCTCAAGCCCACTAGCGGGAGACTACGAGCAGTACTTC CASSSSPLAGDYEQYF
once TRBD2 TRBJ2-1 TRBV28 TGTGCCAGCAGTTTATGGGACCCGGGACTAGCGTCCCATGAGCAGTTCTTC CASSLWDPGLASHEQFF
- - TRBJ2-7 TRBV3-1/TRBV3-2 TGTGCCAGCAGCCAAGGAATAGGGGGTCGCAGCGAGCAGTACTTC CASSQGIGGRSEQYF
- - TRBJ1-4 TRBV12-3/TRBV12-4 TGTGCCAGCAGTTCCGTAGGAGGTGAAAAACTGTTTTTT CASSSVGGEKLFF
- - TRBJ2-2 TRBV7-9 TGTGCCAGCAGCCGAGAGTTCTACCCCGGGGAGCTGTTTTTT CASSREFYPGELFF
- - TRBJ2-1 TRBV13 TGTGCCAGCAGCTTAAAGGCACGCGACAATGAGCAGTTCTTC CASSLKARDNEQFF
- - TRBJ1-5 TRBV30 TGTGCCTGGAGTGTAACGGACAGCCAACGCAATCAGCCCCAGCATTTT CAWSVTDSQRNQPQHF
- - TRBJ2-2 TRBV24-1 TGTGCCACCAGTGACCCCCGGACAGCCACCGGGGAGCTGTTTTTT CATSDPRTATGELFF
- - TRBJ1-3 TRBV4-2 TGTGCCAGCAGCCAAGATTTGACCGGAGGGGACACCATATATTTT CASSQDLTGGDTIYF
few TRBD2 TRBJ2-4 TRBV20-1 TGCAGTGCTAGTATTGGACTAGCGGGGGAACTAGCCAAAAACATTCAGTACTTC CSASIGLAGELAKNIQYF
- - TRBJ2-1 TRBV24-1 TGTGCCACCAGTGGGGAGCCCAGGTACAATGAGCAGTTCTTC CATSGEPRYNEQFF
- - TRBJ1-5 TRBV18 TGTGCCAGCTCACCTAAGCCGGGGGCGGAGGATCAGCCCCAGCATTTT CASSPKPGAEDQPQHF
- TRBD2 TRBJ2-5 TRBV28 TGTGCCACCGGGACTAGCGGGGGGGAAGAGACCCAGTACTTC CATGTSGGEETQYF
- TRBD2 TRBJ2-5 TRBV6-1 TGTGCCAGCAGTGAAGCGATTCGGGTAGCGGGAGAGGGTGAGACCCAGTACTTC CASSEAIRVAGEGETQYF
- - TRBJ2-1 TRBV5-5 TGTGCCAGCAGCTTGGATATTTCCTACAATGAGCAGTTCTTC CASSLDISYNEQFF
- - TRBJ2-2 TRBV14 TGTGCCAGCAGCCGGAACTTAAGGGATGCCGGGGAGCTGTTTTTT CASSRNLRDAGELFF
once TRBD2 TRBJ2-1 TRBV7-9 TGTGCCAGCAGCCCGGGACTAGCGGGATCCTCCTACAATGAGCAGTTCTTC CASSPGLAGSSYNEQFF
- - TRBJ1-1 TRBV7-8 TGTGCCAGCAGCTTCAGGGGAGATGGTGAAGCTTTCTTT CASSFRGDGEAFF
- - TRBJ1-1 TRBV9 TGTGCCAGCAGCGTTCGGACAGACTGGAACACTGAAGCTTTCTTT CASSVRTDWNTEAFF
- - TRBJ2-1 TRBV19 TGTGCCAGTAGTGACAAACAGGGCCACTCCTACAATGAGCAGTTCTTC CASSDKQGHSYNEQFF
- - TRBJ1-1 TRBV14 TGTGCCAGCAGCAACCAGATGAACACTGAAGCTTTCTTT CASSNQMNTEAFF
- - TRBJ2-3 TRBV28 TGTGCCAGCCAAGGAAGCACAGATACGCAGTATTTT CASQGSTDTQYF
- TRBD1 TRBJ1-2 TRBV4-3 TGCGCCAGCAGCCAAGATCGTGCAGGGGGCGTCTACTATGGCTACACCTTC CASSQDRAGGVYYGYTF
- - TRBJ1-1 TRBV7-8 TGTGCCAGCAGCTTAGATAGGGACGGGCCTGAAGCTTTCTTT CASSLDRDGPEAFF
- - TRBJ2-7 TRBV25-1 TGTGCCAGCAGTGAGGGGGGAATGGGGCAGTACTTC CASSEGGMGQYF
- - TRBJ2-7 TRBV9 TGTGCCAGCAGCGTAGATGCGGCTTCGGAGCAGTACTTC CASSVDAASEQYF
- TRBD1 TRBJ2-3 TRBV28 TGTGCCAGCAGCACCGACAGGGGCGGTACAGATACGCAGTATTTT CASSTDRGGTDTQYF
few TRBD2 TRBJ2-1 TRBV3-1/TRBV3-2 TGTGCCAGCAGCCAGGGGACTAGCGGGAGGGCCCTCTACAATGAGCAGTTCTTC CASSQGTSGRALYNEQFF